The TCR beta chain described here comes from a study of shared clonotypes between healthy human individuals. The study, taken as a whole, reports: Owing to a small donor count, the genetic and exposure-history diversity represented was limited. Four donors held roughly 5% of naive CD4 clonotypes in common. Investigators collected only blood, and repertoires in tissues likely differ.

Concerning this clone itself: The antigen remains undetermined.

In the original processing: ImmunoSEQ sequences covered only the junction and lacked quality scores; filtering therefore differed. Sequenced by immunoSEQ multiplex PCR; TCRdb stores in-frame clones only, minus some. V and J calls plus clone size are reproduced from that table; the DNA served to infer D and trimming. In the table there are approximately 530,000 clones, around 95% of which are singletons. The germline CDR1 and CDR2 sequences are SEHNR and FQNEAQ (reference sequence). V lost 2 bases and J 3 bases, leaving 11 bases between the germline ends. The CDR3 is 14 residues long. The chain joins TRBV7-9 to TRBJ2-7; D is perhaps TRBD1 or TRBD2 (5 bases each). This clonotype originated in a woman younger than 45 in good health. Sequenced material: naive CD4+ T cells sorted from blood. Documented subset: CD45RA+ positively selected. CDR3 region: CASSLHGAGYEQYF. Here the CDR3 DNA reads TGTGCCAGCAGCTTACATGGGGCGGGCTACGAGCAGTACTTC.